This T cell receptor beta chain stems from a study of control samples from healthy donors and cancer patients. The trim removed 3 bases at V and 2 bases at J, leaving 7 bases unmatched. Germline V gene lookup returns CDR1 ENHRY and CDR2 SYGVKD. The CDR3 is 15 amino acids. Measured with immunoSEQ multiplex PCR; TCRdb has only the in-frame clones, and not every one. The sample consists of 120,000 or so clones, around 92% of them appearing once. Sequenced sample: PBMCs. The receptor was isolated from a man older than 75 with head and neck cancer. The V call is TRBV10-3, the J call TRBJ2-7; 7 nucleotides align to TRBD1. The CDR3 coding sequence is TGTGCCATCAGTGAACCAGGGGGATACACCTACGAGCAGTACTTC. Translating it yields CAISEPGGYTYEQYF.